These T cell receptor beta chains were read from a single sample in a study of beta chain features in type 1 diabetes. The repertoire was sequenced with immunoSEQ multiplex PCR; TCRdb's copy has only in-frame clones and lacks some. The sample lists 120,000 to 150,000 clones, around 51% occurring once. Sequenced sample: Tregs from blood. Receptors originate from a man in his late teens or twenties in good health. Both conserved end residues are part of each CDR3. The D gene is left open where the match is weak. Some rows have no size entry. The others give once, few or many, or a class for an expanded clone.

CASSYLKDTQYF	TGTGCCAGCAGCTATTTAAAAGATACGCAGTATTTT	.	.	TRBV5-4	TRBJ2-3
CASSRQGFGDEQYF	TGTGCCAGCAGCCGTCAGGGCTTTGGAGATGAGCAGTACTTC	.	.	TRBV7-3	TRBJ2-7
CASSSRTGQAFF	TGTGCCAGCAGTTCTAGGACAGGGCAAGCTTTCTTT	TRBD1	.	TRBV6-6	TRBJ1-1
CASSFGQGRYGYTF	TGTGCCAGCAGTTTCGGACAGGGTCGATATGGCTACACCTTC	TRBD1	.	TRBV28	TRBJ1-2
CASSGPGTLREKLFF	TGTGCCAGCAGTGGACCCGGGACTTTAAGGGAAAAACTGTTTTTT	.	.	TRBV6-1	TRBJ1-4
CASSPPRQTGELFF	TGCGCCAGCAGCCCGCCGAGACAGACCGGGGAGCTGTTTTTT	.	.	TRBV5-1	TRBJ2-2
CASILTEIGQPQHF	TGTGCCAGCATTCTGACGGAAATCGGGCAGCCCCAGCATTTT	.	.	TRBV6-1	TRBJ1-5
CASSATGRPQHF	TGTGCCAGCTCAGCGACAGGAAGGCCCCAGCATTTT	.	.	TRBV18	TRBJ1-5
CATRGGAKETQYF	TGTGCCACCAGGGGGGGGGCCAAGGAGACCCAGTACTTC	.	.	TRBV6-6	TRBJ2-5
CASSYRVGSPLHF	TGTGCCAGCAGCTACAGGGTCGGTTCACCCCTCCACTTT	.	.	TRBV14	TRBJ1-6
CASSLAAGVAGELFF	TGCGCCAGCAGCTTGGCCGCCGGAGTAGCCGGGGAGCTGTTTTTT	.	few	TRBV5-1	TRBJ2-2
CASSPVRGSDGYTF	TGTGCCAGCTCACCAGTACGGGGTAGTGATGGCTACACCTTC	.	.	TRBV18	TRBJ1-2
CAWSRQGRPAGSSYEQYF	TGTGCCTGGAGTAGACAGGGACGACCCGCGGGGAGCTCCTACGAGCAGTACTTC	.	.	TRBV30	TRBJ2-7
CASSRGQGNQETQYF	TGTGCCAGCAGCCGGGGACAGGGGAACCAAGAGACCCAGTACTTC	TRBD1	.	TRBV7-3	TRBJ2-5
CASSQGPGQGLGELFF	TGCGCCAGCAGCCAAGGGCCTGGACAGGGGCTCGGGGAGCTGTTTTTT	TRBD1	few	TRBV4-3	TRBJ2-2
CASRDTSGGSNTGELFF	TGTGCCAGCAGGGACACTAGCGGGGGGTCGAACACCGGGGAGCTGTTTTTT	TRBD2	.	TRBV2	TRBJ2-2
CAISTATVNTEAFF	TGTGCCATCAGTACAGCAACCGTGAACACTGAAGCTTTCTTT	.	.	TRBV10-3	TRBJ1-1
CASSPTGGVPHGYTF	TGTGCCAGCAGTCCTACAGGGGGCGTACCCCATGGCTACACCTTC	TRBD1	.	TRBV28	TRBJ1-2
CASRRQGEVDTQYF	TGTGCCAGCAGACGGCAGGGTGAAGTCGATACGCAGTATTTT	.	once	TRBV27	TRBJ2-3
CASSQGVWGTSYNEQFF	TGCGCCAGCAGCCAAGGGGTGTGGGGCACAAGCTACAATGAGCAGTTCTTC	.	.	TRBV4-3	TRBJ2-1
CASSLTQNTEAFF	TGTGCCAGCTCACTCACACAGAACACTGAAGCTTTCTTT	.	.	TRBV18	TRBJ1-1
CASSLSGNYGYTF	TGTGCCAGCAGTTTATCAGGGAACTATGGCTACACCTTC	.	few	TRBV28	TRBJ1-2
CASSPSSGGAYTQYF	TGTGCCAGCAGCCCCTCTAGCGGGGGGGCGTATACGCAGTATTTT	TRBD2	.	TRBV4-2	TRBJ2-3
CASSRRGEQGAFF	TGTGCCAGCAGCAGGCGGGGAGAGCAAGGAGCTTTCTTT	.	.	TRBV7-9	TRBJ1-1
CASSPTRDRGVGKLFF	TGTGCCAGCAGCCCGACTCGGGACAGGGGGGTGGGAAAACTGTTTTTT	TRBD1	.	TRBV7-8	TRBJ1-4
CASYSPGGYSNTEAFF	TGTGCCAGTTATTCCCCGGGGGGCTATTCGAACACTGAAGCTTTCTTT	.	.	TRBV19	TRBJ1-1
CASSIGRTANTGELFF	TGTGCCAGTAGTATTGGGAGGACCGCGAACACCGGGGAGCTGTTTTTT	.	.	TRBV19	TRBJ2-2